This T cell receptor beta chain comes out of a study of OX40 agonist ivuxolimab in advanced cancers. The wider study: Checkpoint inhibitors had been given previously to 40% of patients.

A note on this clone: Its antigen is not known.

Profiled with immunoSEQ multiplex PCR; TCRdb holds only in-frame clones, not every one. The sample holds about 60,000 clones; roughly four fifths are singletons and the top ten take 2.5%. Autoimmune disease history or systemic immunosuppression disqualified patients. CDR1 is SQVTM and CDR2 is ANQGSEA in the germline V gene. CDR3 length equals 12 residues. Trimming pared 6 bases from V and 4 bases from J, leaving 10 bases between. General study points: At 0.1 to 3.0 mg/kg, CD4+ and CD8+ blood T cells expanded clonally by week 6.

Sequences were derived from CD4+ or CD8+ T cells sorted from blood, sampled in a trial of the OX40 agonist ivuxolimab. The receptor comes from an adult with an advanced solid tumor such as melanoma, head and neck, liver or kidney cancer. The gene calls are TRBV29-1 and TRBJ2-1; D is perhaps TRBD2 (5 bases). Here the CDR3 reads CSVMEAYNEQFF. The CDR3 nucleotides read TGCAGCGTGATGGAGGCTTACAATGAGCAGTTCTTC.